The T cell receptor (beta chain) under discussion was sequenced for a study of cytomegalovirus exposure and HLA in healthy donors. Study summary: In terms of ancestry, the Caucasian-associated cluster contained 75% to 90% of the roughly 400 genotyped donors. The study's findings and limits: Several of the most significant clusters appeared, in a later analysis, to be linked to common viral pathogens. The investigators catalogued 150 or so TCR beta chains as cytomegalovirus-associated. It was reported that the classifier diagnosed cytomegalovirus status with high specificity and sensitivity in both the original and validation cohorts.

Concerning this clone: As yet, its antigen is unknown.

60 Vbeta and 13 Jbeta primers were used in PCR. TCRdb keeps only in-frame clones here, not all; method: immunoSEQ multiplex PCR. The table has 140,000 to 150,000 clones, approximately 84% seen once. Trimming took off 3 bases at V and 2 bases at J, with 11 bases between the two ends. Germline V gene data show CDR1 as GTSNPN and CDR2 as SVGIG (reference sequence). The CDR3 covers 15 residues. This receptor was obtained from a woman in her fifties or sixties in good health and CMV-seropositive. Sequences were obtained from PBMCs. The chain links TRBV30 to TRBJ2-6; a weak D match, TRBD2 (5 bases). This chain's CDR3 is CAWRYRGAGANVLTF. The CDR3 DNA is TGTGCCTGGAGGTACCGGGGTGCTGGGGCCAACGTCCTGACTTTC.